What follows is one T cell receptor (beta chain) and its context. This sample stems from a study of control samples from healthy donors and cancer patients. Profiled with immunoSEQ multiplex PCR; TCRdb holds only in-frame clones, not every one. The sample lists 120,000 or so clones, about 90% occurring once. This CDR3 comprises 14 residues. Germline CDR1 is MNHNS and CDR2 is SASEGT. The V end was cut by 3 bases, the J end by 0 bases, with 6 bases between. Material: blood. This chain joins TRBV6-1 and TRBJ1-5; no definite D call. This TCR derives from a man aged 60 to 75 in good health. The CDR3 here is CASSELYSNQPQHF. The CDR3 DNA reads TGTGCCAGCAGTGAGTTGTATAGCAATCAGCCCCAGCATTTT.